The 10 T cell receptor beta chains in this list originate from one sample, sequenced in a study of T cell responses to AZD1222 COVID-19 vaccine. Sequencing was performed with immunoSEQ multiplex PCR; in TCRdb, only in-frame clones are kept and a portion is missing. The sample lists approximately 80,000 clones, approximately 92% occurring once. Sequences were derived from peripheral blood, sampled on day 0 of AZD1222 vaccination. Every receptor here comes from an adult in good health.

The gene calls are TRBV3-1 (or the pseudogene TRBV3-2) and TRBJ2-5, with D unresolved. Trimming took 1 base from V and 4 from J, leaving 4 bases between them. Germline V gene sequence: CDR1 LGHDT, CDR2 YNNKEL (reference sequence). The length of the CDR3 is 12 residues. In DNA form, the CDR3 reads TGTGCCAGCAGCCAAGGCCCAGAGACCCAGTACTTC. Translated: CASSQGPETQYF.

The DNA of the CDR3 is TGTGCCAGCAGTTTATCCCGGACAGGCCCGCGAGGGTCACCCCTCCACTTT. Translation gives CASSLSRTGPRGSPLHF. V gene TRBV28 combines with J gene TRBJ1-6; 7 positions match TRBD1. The germline gives CDR1 MDHEN, CDR2 SYDVKM. Trimming at V came to 1 base and at J to 10 bases, leaving 13 bases not matched to a gene. The CDR3 spans 17 residues. Supplemented by reference TRBV28 and TRBJ1-6, the full variable domain reads DVKVTQSSRYLVKRTGEKVFLECVQDMDHENMFWYRQDPGLGLRLIYFSYDVKMKEKGDIPEGYSVSREKKERFSLILESASTNQTSMYLCASSLSRTGPRGSPLHFGNGTRLTVT.

J is TRBJ1-5 and V is TRBV13, with D hard to call. Trimming shortened V by 1 base and J by 4 bases, and 5 bases separated the two germline ends. The CDR3 extends over 13 amino acids. The germline V gene encodes CDR1 PRHDT and CDR2 FYEKMQ (reference sequence). The CDR3 loop is CASSLDRNQPQHF. DNA for the CDR3: TGTGCCAGCAGCTTAGACCGGAATCAGCCCCAGCATTTT.

The V gene is TRBV5-4, the J gene TRBJ2-5; a weak D match, TRBD2 (5 bases). The CDR3 is 14 residues long. V was clipped by 4 bases and J by 1 base, with 11 bases between them. CDR1 and CDR2 (germline): SGHNT, YYREEE (reference sequence). This CDR3 reads CASSASRTQETQYF. The CDR3 region has the DNA TGTGCCAGCAGCGCTAGCCGGACCCAAGAGACCCAGTACTTC.

The chain couples TRBV28 to TRBJ2-1; D unclear. The length of the CDR3 is 19 residues. With 3 bases removed from V and 0 bases from J, the gap between germline ends came to 21 bases. Germline V gene data show CDR1 as MDHEN and CDR2 as SYDVKM. In DNA form, the CDR3 reads TGTGCCAGCAGTTTTTATGAGTGGGTAGGTCATAGCTCCTACAATGAGCAGTTCTTC. It specifies CASSFYEWVGHSSYNEQFF. The entire variable domain, with the rest obtained from reference TRBV28 and TRBJ2-1, is as follows: DVKVTQSSRYLVKRTGEKVFLECVQDMDHENMFWYRQDPGLGLRLIYFSYDVKMKEKGDIPEGYSVSREKKERFSLILESASTNQTSMYLCASSFYEWVGHSSYNEQFFGPGTRLTVL.

The gene calls are TRBV27 and TRBJ2-1; no clear D. V was clipped by 6 bases and J by 5 bases, with 5 bases between them. Germline V gives CDR1 MNHEY, CDR2 SMNVEV (reference sequence). This CDR3 is 11 amino acids long. The DNA of the CDR3 is TGTGCCAGCAGCTTGAACAATGAGCAGTTCTTC. Translated, it gives CASSLNNEQFF.

This clone was recorded only once. The chain uses TRBV5-6 and TRBJ2-5; D is perhaps TRBD2 (6 bases). Trimming stripped 4 bases from V and 4 bases from J, with 17 bases between. This CDR3 is built from 15 residues. CDR1 and CDR2 (germline): SGHDT, YYEEEE. As DNA, the CDR3 is TGTGCCAGCAGCATCGGGACTGACAGTAGAGAGACCCAGTACTTC. This codes for CASSIGTDSRETQYF.

The chain uses TRBV6-5 and TRBJ1-1; the D is unclear. The CDR3 is 14 amino acids. Trimming left V 2 bases short and J 6 bases short, with 13 bases between. Germline V gives CDR1 MNHEY, CDR2 SVGAGI. The CDR3 is CASSYDSQVSEAFF. The CDR3 DNA sequence: TGTGCCAGCAGTTACGACTCGCAGGTATCTGAAGCTTTCTTT.

The V and J genes are TRBV6-5 and TRBJ1-2; 7 bases are a match to TRBD1. Germline trimming cut 6 bases from V and 8 bases from J; bases unmatched to any gene: 12. CDR3 size: 14 residues. Germline loops: CDR1 MNHEY, CDR2 SVGAGI. For the CDR3, the DNA is TGTGCCAGCAGCAAAGACAGGGACTGGGGCGGCTACACCTTC. Its protein is CASSKDRDWGGYTF.

The chain uses TRBV15 and TRBJ1-1; D gene uncertain. The germline V gene has CDR1 LNHNV and CDR2 YYDKDF (reference sequence). This CDR3 comprises 12 residues. Trimming left V 1 base short and J 8 bases short, with 8 bases between. The CDR3 nucleotides are TGTGCCACCAGCAGAGGGGCAGTCGAAGCTTTCTTT. Translating it yields CATSRGAVEAFF.